Below, one T cell receptor beta chain is given with its context. What it recognizes is unknown. CDR1 is SGHTS, CDR2 YDEGEE, per germline. Losses at the gene ends were 4 bases for V and 13 bases for J; bases not matched to a gene: 8. The CDR3 is made up of 14 amino acids. The data belong to a study of OX40 agonist ivuxolimab in advanced cancers. Study-level background: Patients in the trial were receiving intravenous ivuxolimab every 2 weeks, at doses of 0.01 to 10 mg/kg. Mean age around 60 years, range about 23 to 85; around 80% male.

Study-wide points: Among the least clonally expanded were partial responders at 0.1-3.0 mg/kg.

Only in-frame clones appear in the TCRdb table, and some are missing; sequencing was by immunoSEQ multiplex PCR. The table records tens of thousands of clones, roughly 80% of them present only once. The sequencing here drew on CD4+ or CD8+ T cells sorted from blood, taken in a trial of the OX40 agonist ivuxolimab. The TCR originated in an adult with an advanced solid tumor such as melanoma, head and neck, liver or kidney cancer. The chain combines TRBV5-8 with TRBJ1-4; 12 nucleotides align to TRBD1. Here the CDR3 DNA reads TGTGCCAGCAGCCCGGGACAGGGGGCGACGAGACTGTTTTTT. It specifies CASSPGQGATRLFF.